This T cell receptor (beta chain) was captured in a study of response to subunit inactivated influenza vaccine. General study findings and limits: Authors suggested each seasonal influenza vaccination recruits few new T cells.

This clonotype has a handful of counts. Antigen: not known. This CDR3 spans 17 amino acids. V gave up 4 bases and J gave up 3 bases; unmatched junction bases: 10. The germline CDR1 and CDR2 sequences are LGHNA and YSLEER. Each CDR3 protein is one row after TCRdb ran MiXCR on the RT-PCR reads. Here the sample spans 860,000 or so distinct CDR3 sequences, about 20% being singletons. This chain uses TRBV4-3 with TRBJ2-3; 10 positions match TRBD2. This clonotype originated in a man in his forties or fifties who received an inactivated influenza vaccine. The sequences come from PBMCs from blood, collected less than 6 days after vaccination. The CDR3 loop reads CASSPAPLAGATDTQYF. The CDR3 DNA sequence: TGCGCCAGCAGCCCTGCCCCTCTAGCGGGAGCTACAGATACGCAGTATTTT.